One and the same sample provided the 13 T cell receptor beta chains below, sequenced in a study of T cells in Graves' hyperthyroidism and ophthalmopathy. From RNA transcripts, TCR beta CDR3 regions were amplified. The primer set for the first-round RT-PCR of the TCR CDR3 was HTBI. MiXCR, run by TCRdb on the multiplex PCR reads, gives a single entry per CDR3 protein. The data contain under 350,000 distinct CDR3 sequences, roughly an eighth of them singletons. Sequenced: blood. These receptors all stem from a woman between 40 and 55 years old with Graves' ophthalmopathy.

This clonotype was detected ten times or more. One junction end does not reproduce the germline sequence, and a read error may be involved. The CDR3 sequence: CATSDPPRVIF. CDR3 in DNA: TGTGCCACCAGTGATCCGCCCAGGGTAATCTTT. This rearrangement joins TRBV24-1 to TRBJ1-1; possibly TRBD1 for D (5 bases). Germline assignment: CDR1 KGHDR and CDR2 SFDVKD. This CDR3 spans 11 amino acids.

This clonotype was observed at least ten times. V usage is TRBV7-9 and J usage is TRBJ1-2; maybe TRBD1 (5 bases). V was clipped by 5 bases and J by 0 bases, with 25 bases between them. Looked up from germline, CDR1 is SEHNR and CDR2 is FQNEAQ (reference sequence). The CDR3 is made up of 19 amino acids. The DNA of the CDR3 is TGTGCCAGCAGCCCGACTCTCGACAGTAGTCAGTTGGCTAACTATGGCTACACCTTC. Residues: CASSPTLDSSQLANYGYTF.

This clonotype was observed a handful of times. The gene calls are TRBV20-1 and TRBJ1-2, with 9 bases matching TRBD1. Germline CDR1 DFQATT, CDR2 SNEGSKA (reference sequence). There are 13 residues in the CDR3. With 5 bases clipped from V and 5 bases from J, the junction kept 6 bases outside the gene matches. This CDR3 reads CSAFDRGYYGYTF. As DNA, the CDR3 is TGCAGTGCTTTTGACAGGGGGTATTATGGCTACACCTTC.

The chain combines TRBV6-5 with TRBJ2-1, with 8 bases fitting TRBD1. The V gene end was trimmed by 0 bases and the J gene end by 10 bases; junction bases not matched to a gene: 5. CDR1 is MNHEY, CDR2 SVGAGI, per germline. CDR3 length equals 14 residues. The CDR3 DNA sequence: TGTGCCAGCAGTTACTCTAGGACAGGGAACGAGCAGTTCTTC. This codes for CASSYSRTGNEQFF.

This clonotype was counted at least ten times. The J gene is TRBJ1-5, the V gene TRBV5-8; tentative D call: TRBD1 (6 bases). Trimming pared 2 bases from V and 0 bases from J, leaving 9 bases between. The germline V gene has CDR1 SGHTS and CDR2 YDEGEE. The CDR3 is made up of 15 amino acids. The CDR3, as DNA: TGTGCCAGCAGCTTACAGGGATATAGCAATCAGCCCCAGCATTTT. It yields the protein CASSLQGYSNQPQHF.

This clonotype was counted only a few times. The J gene is TRBJ1-5, the V gene TRBV28; D call uncertain. The CDR3 is made up of 18 amino acids. Trimming took 3 bases from V and 5 from J, leaving 23 bases between them. Germline assignment: CDR1 MDHEN and CDR2 SYDVKM. CDR3: CASSFLEEWGMRDQPQHF. In nucleotides, the CDR3 is TGTGCCAGCAGTTTCCTCGAAGAGTGGGGTATGAGAGATCAGCCCCAGCATTTT.

This clonotype was found many times. The chain employs TRBV2 and TRBJ2-1; D gene ambiguous. The ends were cut back, 6 bases at V and 8 bases at J, with 17 bases in the middle. Germline CDR1 and CDR2: SNHLY and FYNNEI. This CDR3 spans 14 amino acids. The CDR3 DNA sequence: TGTGCCAGCAGGAACGGCCATCTACCGGATGAGCAGTTCTTC. Protein sequence: CASRNGHLPDEQFF.

The chain couples TRBV11-2 to TRBJ1-4; 8 bases agree with TRBD1. The J segment lost 6 bases and the V segment lost 0 bases, leaving 6 bases of the junction unmatched. This CDR3 is built from 16 residues. Germline V gene sequence: CDR1 SGHAT, CDR2 FQNNGV. The CDR3 spells CASSLELQGGYEKLFF. CDR3 DNA: TGTGCCAGCAGCTTAGAACTACAGGGGGGTTATGAAAAACTGTTTTTT.

This clonotype appeared a few times. This chain joins TRBV27 and TRBJ2-7, with D maybe TRBD1 (6 bases). CDR3 length equals 13 residues. Trimming stripped 4 bases from V and 5 bases from J, with 12 bases between. Germline assignment: CDR1 MNHEY and CDR2 SMNVEV (reference sequence). CDR3: CASSSDRSDEQYF. The CDR3 region has the DNA TGTGCCAGCAGTTCCGACAGGTCCGACGAGCAGTACTTC.

This clonotype has at least ten counts. The V and J genes are TRBV2 and TRBJ1-6, with TRBD1 matching 7 bases. CDR1 SNHLY and CDR2 FYNNEI come from the germline V gene. Trimming at V came to 6 bases and at J to 7 bases, leaving 15 bases not matched to a gene. This CDR3 has 17 residues. CDR3 in DNA: TGTGCCAGCAGCTACGCGACAGGGCCCCCACTAAATTCACCCCTCCACTTT. As protein: CASSYATGPPLNSPLHF.

With respect to this clonotype: This could be a read error, since a much larger clone is one nucleotide away. This chain connects TRBV20-1 to TRBJ2-7; either TRBD1 or TRBD2 may fit D (6 bases each). CDR3 length: 14 residues. The V end lost 5 bases, the J end lost 2 bases, and 16 bases lay between the germline ends. CDR1 and CDR2 from the germline V gene are DFQATT and SNEGSKA (reference sequence). CDR3 loop: CSAGGGTVPYEQYF. CDR3 nucleotides: TGCAGTGCTGGGGGCGGGACCGTCCCCTACGAGCAGTACTTC.

This clonotype was picked up a small number of times. The chain uses TRBV20-1 and TRBJ1-3; perhaps TRBD1 as D (6 bases). This CDR3 comprises 15 residues. V was cut by 6 bases and J by 0 bases, with 15 bases left in between. Germline V gives CDR1 DFQATT, CDR2 SNEGSKA (reference sequence). For the CDR3, the DNA is TGCAGTGCCCAAGAGCAGGGGAGCTCTGGAAACACCATATATTTT. Translating it yields CSAQEQGSSGNTIYF.

This clonotype was detected many times. The V and J genes are TRBV25-1 and TRBJ2-7; tentative D call: TRBD1 (6 bases). Germline CDR1 MGHDK, CDR2 SYGVNS. Trimming cost V 9 bases and J 3 bases, with 12 bases left between them. The CDR3 runs to 12 residues. The CDR3 protein is CASQTGIYEQYF. CDR3 DNA sequence: TGTGCCAGTCAAACAGGGATCTACGAGCAGTACTTC.